These 22 T cell receptor beta chains came from one sample sequenced in a study of T cells in localized non-small cell lung cancer. Sequenced by immunoSEQ multiplex PCR; TCRdb stores in-frame clones only, minus some. Of tens of thousands of clones in the sample, roughly 75% were seen once. The sample was peripheral blood, taken before any cancer treatment. These receptors were collected from a male donor older than 55 with stage II squamous cell lung carcinoma.

The rearrangement uses TRBV30 and TRBJ1-2, with TRBD1 identical over 11 bases. J lost 8 bases, V lost 0 bases, and 11 bases had no gene match. Germline CDR1 and CDR2: GTSNPN and SVGIG (reference sequence). The CDR3 consists of 16 residues. CDR3 DNA: TGTGCCTGGAGTGTTGGATTCCGGGACAGGGGGAGCGGCTACACCTTC. The encoded protein is CAWSVGFRDRGSGYTF.

This chain uses TRBV6-4 with TRBJ2-1, with D tentatively TRBD1 (6 bases). Germline V lookup: CDR1 MRHNA, CDR2 SNTAGT. Trimming removed 4 bases at V and 4 bases at J, with 23 bases between. This CDR3 is built from 18 residues. CDR3 coding DNA: TGTGCCAGCAGTGCCTCTCAGGGTCGGACAGAAAAATACAATGAGCAGTTCTTC. Protein product: CASSASQGRTEKYNEQFF.

J is TRBJ1-2 and V is TRBV10-2, with D perhaps matching TRBD1 (6 bases). V lost 9 bases to trimming and J lost 6 bases, with 17 bases between them. The CDR3 sequence is 13 residues long. CDR1 is WSHSY, CDR2 SAAADI, per germline. CDR3 coding DNA: TGCGCCAGTACCCAGCGGGGGCACGATGGCTACACCTTC. This encodes CASTQRGHDGYTF.

This clone was seen a few times. V gene TRBV2 combines with J gene TRBJ1-5; no definite D call. Germline CDR1 reads SNHLY; CDR2 reads FYNNEI. Deletions cut 7 bases from V and 0 bases from J, with 7 bases between. The CDR3 is 13 amino acids. The CDR3 DNA reads as TGTGCCAGCAAGGGAGATAGCAATCAGCCCCAGCATTTT. Encoded protein: CASKGDSNQPQHF.

This chain joins TRBV27 and TRBJ2-2; perhaps TRBD1 as D (5 bases). Germline values: CDR1 MNHEY, CDR2 SMNVEV (reference sequence). V was trimmed by 1 base and J by 1 base, leaving 10 bases between them. This CDR3 has 16 amino acids. In nucleotides, the CDR3 is TGTGCCAGCAGTTTATTAGGGGCCGAGAACACCGGGGAGCTGTTTTTT. Translated: CASSLLGAENTGELFF.

The genes are TRBV5-8 and TRBJ1-5; 8 nucleotides align to TRBD1. The V and J ends lost 4 bases and 6 bases, in that order; junction bases with no gene match: 9. This CDR3 has 15 residues. The germline gives CDR1 SGHTS, CDR2 YDEGEE. The CDR3 sequence is CASSAGTGGGQPQHF. CDR3 in DNA: TGTGCCAGCAGCGCCGGGACAGGCGGAGGTCAGCCCCAGCATTTT.

CDR3 residues: CASSQTSGWIETQYF. The CDR3 coding sequence is TGTGCCAGCAGTCAGACTAGCGGGTGGATAGAGACCCAGTACTTC. This chain links TRBV6-5 with TRBJ2-5; 10 nucleotides align to TRBD2. With 5 bases clipped from V and 4 bases from J, the junction kept 7 bases outside the gene matches. The CDR3 extends over 15 amino acids. Germline-derived CDR1 and CDR2 are MNHEY and SVGAGI.

This sequence joins TRBV5-1 and TRBJ2-1; D unresolved. The CDR3 is 14 amino acids. CDR1 is SGHRS and CDR2 is YFSETQ in the germline V gene. V was cut by 0 bases and J by 4 bases, with 8 bases left in between. CDR3 amino acids: CASSLAPLYNEQFF. CDR3 nucleotide sequence: TGCGCCAGCAGCTTGGCACCCTTATACAATGAGCAGTTCTTC.

The chain links TRBV13 to TRBJ2-7; the D gene could be TRBD1 or TRBD2 (5 bases each). The CDR3 runs 14 residues. Germline loops: CDR1 PRHDT, CDR2 FYEKMQ (reference sequence). V was trimmed by 4 bases and J by 2 bases, leaving 12 bases between them. In DNA form, the CDR3 reads TGTGCCAGCAGCTCCCGGGGACCAACCTACGAGCAGTACTTC. Amino acids: CASSSRGPTYEQYF.

This clone was counted a few times. The chain has TRBV10-2 and TRBJ2-7; TRBD1 is a possible D gene (6 bases). With 2 bases removed from V and 7 bases from J, the gap between germline ends came to 9 bases. This CDR3 region has 12 residues. Germline V gives CDR1 WSHSY, CDR2 SAAADI. Here the CDR3 reads CASSEATGEQYF. DNA for the CDR3: TGCGCCAGCAGTGAGGCAACAGGGGAGCAGTACTTC.

The chain combines TRBV25-1 with TRBJ2-2; 8 nucleotides match TRBD2. Losses at the gene ends were 4 bases for V and 7 bases for J; bases not matched to a gene: 17. Germline values: CDR1 MGHDK, CDR2 SYGVNS. This CDR3 has 18 residues. The CDR3 sequence: CASSVGSGYGRASGELFF. The CDR3 nucleotides read TGTGCCAGCAGTGTAGGCTCAGGGTACGGGAGGGCGAGCGGGGAGCTGTTTTTT.

The chain employs TRBV2 and TRBJ2-1; no firm D call. V was trimmed by 7 bases and J by 6 bases, leaving 13 bases between them. This CDR3 contains 13 residues. Germline CDR1 and CDR2: SNHLY and FYNNEI. The CDR3 here is CASTFGVFNEQFF. The DNA for the CDR3 is TGTGCCAGCACCTTTGGAGTCTTCAATGAGCAGTTCTTC.

This clone was picked up a small number of times. The chain employs TRBV19 and TRBJ2-7; D unresolved. This CDR3 spans 14 amino acids. V lost 5 bases to trimming and J lost 2 bases, with 13 bases between them. Germline V gives CDR1 LNHDA, CDR2 SQIVND (reference sequence). The CDR3 DNA reads as TGTGCCAGTAGTCTCTTGAGACATCCCTACGAGCAGTACTTC. Encoded protein: CASSLLRHPYEQYF.

This clone appeared a few times. The gene calls are TRBV6-6 and TRBJ1-1, with D possibly matching TRBD1 (5 bases). The germline gives CDR1 MNHNY, CDR2 SVGAGI (reference sequence). The CDR3 has 12 residues. With 6 bases removed from V and 4 bases from J, the gap between germline ends came to 9 bases. CDR3 loop: CASRGGSTEAFF. As DNA, the CDR3 is TGTGCCAGCAGGGGGGGAAGCACTGAAGCTTTCTTT.

The chain recombines TRBV5-8 with TRBJ2-3; 7 bases align to TRBD1. Trimming at V came to 0 bases and at J to 5 bases, leaving 3 bases not matched to a gene. CDR1 and CDR2 from the germline V gene are SGHTS and YDEGEE. The CDR3 totals 14 residues. The CDR3 bases are TGTGCCAGCAGCTTGGCAGGGGGTCAAGATACGCAGTATTTT. Translation: CASSLAGGQDTQYF.

The chain combines TRBV5-1 with TRBJ1-1; TRBD1 aligns across 7 bases. This CDR3 spans 16 amino acids. With 4 bases clipped from V and 0 bases from J, the junction kept 9 bases outside the gene matches. Germline CDR1 is SGHRS and CDR2 is YFSETQ. CDR3 protein: CASSPDPGQMNTEAFF. CDR3 DNA sequence: TGCGCCAGCAGCCCGGACCCGGGACAGATGAACACTGAAGCTTTCTTT.

The gene calls are TRBV6-6 and TRBJ2-7, with D perhaps TRBD1 (6 bases). The V end was cut by 4 bases, the J end by 8 bases, with 24 bases between. The CDR3 loop spans 16 amino acids. CDR1 and CDR2 (germline): MNHNY, SVGAGI (reference sequence). The CDR3 protein is CASSSFGTATGMKQYF. DNA for the CDR3: TGTGCCAGCAGTTCGTTCGGGACCGCGACAGGAATGAAGCAGTACTTC.

This chain uses TRBV11-2 with TRBJ2-2, with D possibly being TRBD1 (5 bases). This CDR3 has 13 amino acids. Germline V gene lookup returns CDR1 SGHAT and CDR2 FQNNGV. Trimming stripped 5 bases from V and 5 bases from J, with 9 bases between. CDR3 bases: TGTGCCAGCAGCAGACAGTTAACCGGGGAGCTGTTTTTT. Its translation is CASSRQLTGELFF.

The chain has TRBV9 and TRBJ2-1; 9 bases line up with TRBD2. The germline gives CDR1 SGDLS, CDR2 YYNGEE. Trimming removed 0 bases from V and 4 bases from J; junction bases left unmatched: 5. This CDR3 is built from 16 residues. This CDR3 reads CASSVGRGGDYNEQFF. The DNA for the CDR3 is TGTGCCAGCAGCGTAGGCCGCGGGGGGGATTACAATGAGCAGTTCTTC.

The genes are TRBV19 and TRBJ2-4; D is perhaps TRBD1 or TRBD2 (5 bases each). The CDR3 has 17 residues. The V gene's germline CDR1 is LNHDA and CDR2 SQIVND (reference sequence). The ends were cut back, 6 bases at V and 2 bases at J, with 20 bases in the middle. CDR3 sequence: CASSSISGGWSKNIQYF. DNA of the CDR3: TGTGCCAGTAGCTCCATCTCTGGGGGATGGTCCAAAAACATTCAGTACTTC.

V usage is TRBV29-1 and J usage is TRBJ1-1; D is undetermined. This CDR3 comprises 11 residues. V lost 3 bases and J 6 bases, leaving 8 bases between the germline ends. Germline V gene lookup returns CDR1 SQVTM and CDR2 ANQGSEA. CDR3 sequence: CSVDGEPEAFF. The CDR3, as DNA: TGCAGCGTTGATGGGGAACCTGAAGCTTTCTTT.

This chain links TRBV7-8 with TRBJ2-7; the match to TRBD2 covers 13 bases. V dropped 4 bases and J dropped 2; count of bases not matched to a gene: 8. CDR1 and CDR2 from the germline V gene are SGHVS and FQNEAQ. The CDR3 is 17 amino acids. The CDR3: CASSSGTSGIPPYEQYF. The DNA for the CDR3 is TGTGCCAGCAGCTCCGGGACTAGCGGGATTCCTCCCTACGAGCAGTACTTC. The whole variable domain, remainder taken from reference TRBV7-8 and TRBJ2-7, is GAGVSQSPRYKVAKRGQDVALRCDPISGHVSLFWYQQALGQGPEFLTYFQNEAQLDKSGLPSDRFFAERPEGSVSTLKIQRTQQEDSAVYLCASSSGTSGIPPYEQYFGPGTRLTVT.